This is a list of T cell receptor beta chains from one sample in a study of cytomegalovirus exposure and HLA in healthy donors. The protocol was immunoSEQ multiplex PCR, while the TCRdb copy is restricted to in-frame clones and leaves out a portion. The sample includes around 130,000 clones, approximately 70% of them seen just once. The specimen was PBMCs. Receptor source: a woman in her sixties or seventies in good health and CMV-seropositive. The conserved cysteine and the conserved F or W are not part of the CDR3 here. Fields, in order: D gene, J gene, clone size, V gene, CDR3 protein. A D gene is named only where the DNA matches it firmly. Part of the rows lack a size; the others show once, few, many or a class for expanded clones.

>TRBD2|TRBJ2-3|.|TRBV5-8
ASSWGGGAVRDTQY
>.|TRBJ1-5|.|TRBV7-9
ASSRGNSYNQPQH
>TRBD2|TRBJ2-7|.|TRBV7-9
ASSPTGLAGGTYEQY
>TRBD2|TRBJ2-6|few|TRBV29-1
SVEGGRGGTERSGANVLT
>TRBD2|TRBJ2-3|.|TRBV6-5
ASRPSGIVSDTQY
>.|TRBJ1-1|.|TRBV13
ASSLYQGSLDTEAF
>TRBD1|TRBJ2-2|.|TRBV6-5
ASSYLSGQGIGELF
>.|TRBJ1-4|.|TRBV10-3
AISERPSGQNEKLF
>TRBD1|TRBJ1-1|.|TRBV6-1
ASGRTGDTEAF
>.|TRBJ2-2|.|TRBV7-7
ASSSLGGQSNTGELF
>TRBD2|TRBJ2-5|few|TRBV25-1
ASRPTSLETQY
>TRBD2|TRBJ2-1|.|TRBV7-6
ASSPTAGTSGAQQGGQF
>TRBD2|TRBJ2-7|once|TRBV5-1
ASSAHPSVGGSSYEQY
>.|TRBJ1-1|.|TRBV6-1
ASSETLGVLGSNTEAF
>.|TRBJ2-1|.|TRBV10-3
ALSPGSNEQF
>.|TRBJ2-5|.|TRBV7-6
ASSLGTVQETQY
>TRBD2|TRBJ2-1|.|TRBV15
ATSSPSGGDNEQF
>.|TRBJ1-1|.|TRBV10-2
ASRVGQSNTEAF
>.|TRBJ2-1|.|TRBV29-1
SVEDAGRNEQF
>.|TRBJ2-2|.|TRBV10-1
ASSDPTVQGTTGELF
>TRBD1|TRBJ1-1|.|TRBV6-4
ASKPTGAGNTEAF
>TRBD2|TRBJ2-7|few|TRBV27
ASSRTSASKEQY